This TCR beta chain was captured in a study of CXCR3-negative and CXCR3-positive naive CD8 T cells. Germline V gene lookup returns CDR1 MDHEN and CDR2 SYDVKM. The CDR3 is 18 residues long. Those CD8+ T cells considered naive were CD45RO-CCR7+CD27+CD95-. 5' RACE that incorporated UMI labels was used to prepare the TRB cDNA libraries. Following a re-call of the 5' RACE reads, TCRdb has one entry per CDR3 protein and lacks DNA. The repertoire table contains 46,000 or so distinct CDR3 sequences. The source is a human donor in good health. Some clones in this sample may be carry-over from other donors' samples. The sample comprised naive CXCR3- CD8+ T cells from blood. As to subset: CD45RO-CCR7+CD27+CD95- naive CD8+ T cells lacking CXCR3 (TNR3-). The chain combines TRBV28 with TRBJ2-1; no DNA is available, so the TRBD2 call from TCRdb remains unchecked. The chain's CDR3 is CASRLTGLILSSYNEQFF. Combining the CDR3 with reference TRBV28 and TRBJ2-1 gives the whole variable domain DVKVTQSSRYLVKRTGEKVFLECVQDMDHENMFWYRQDPGLGLRLIYFSYDVKMKEKGDIPEGYSVSREKKERFSLILESASTNQTSMYLCASRLTGLILSSYNEQFFGPGTRLTVL.